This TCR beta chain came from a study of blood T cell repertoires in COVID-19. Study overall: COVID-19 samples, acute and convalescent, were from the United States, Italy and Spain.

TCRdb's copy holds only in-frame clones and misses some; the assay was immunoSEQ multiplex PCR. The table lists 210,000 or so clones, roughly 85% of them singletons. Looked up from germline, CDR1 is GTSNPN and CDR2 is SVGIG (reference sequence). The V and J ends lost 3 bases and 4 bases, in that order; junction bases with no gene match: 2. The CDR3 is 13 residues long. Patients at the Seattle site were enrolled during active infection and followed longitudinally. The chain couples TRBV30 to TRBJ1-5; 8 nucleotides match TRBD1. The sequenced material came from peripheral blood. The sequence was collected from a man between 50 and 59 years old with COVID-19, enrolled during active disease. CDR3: CAWRRQGNQPQHF. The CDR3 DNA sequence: TGTGCCTGGAGACGACAGGGGAATCAGCCCCAGCATTTT.